Here is one T cell receptor (beta chain) with its context. Its antigen is not identified. These data come from a study of cytomegalovirus exposure and HLA in healthy donors. Broader study findings: Presence/absence analyses supposed approximately even sequencing depth among donors. TCR beta chain V- and J-gene trimming was linked, in a later analysis, to a missense variant in DCLRE1C. Previously analyzed data showed that most TCR beta V segments were productive at a frequency of about 90% or about 30%. Other equally common chains were less clonally expanded than HLA-associated TCR beta chains, a later analysis showed.

Per germline, CDR1 SGHRS and CDR2 YFSETQ. The CDR3 is 13 amino acids. The J segment lost 2 bases and the V segment lost 7 bases, leaving 5 bases of the junction unmatched. PCR used 60 Vbeta primers and 13 Jbeta primers. The protocol was immunoSEQ multiplex PCR, while the TCRdb copy is restricted to in-frame clones and leaves out a portion. The sample holds 98,000 or so clones, approximately 80% seen once. The sequence came from a man aged 60 to 69 in good health and CMV-seropositive. The rearrangement links TRBV5-1 to TRBJ1-2; 7 bases match TRBD1. Input material: PBMCs. CDR3 DNA sequence: TGCGCCAGCCAAGGGGGCCAGAACTATGGCTACACCTTC. It is translated as CASQGGQNYGYTF.